These 4 T cell receptor beta chains were sequenced from one sample in a study of shared clonotypes between healthy human individuals. TCRdb keeps only in-frame clones here, not all; method: immunoSEQ multiplex PCR. This table has roughly 1,500,000 clones, 97% to 99% appearing once. Sequences were obtained from naive CD4+ T cells sorted from blood. Subset here: CD45RA+ positively selected. These receptors all stem from a man aged 25 to 40 in good health.

This chain links TRBV29-1 with TRBJ2-1, with D unclear. The V end was cut by 8 bases, the J end by 4 bases, with 15 bases between. The germline V gene encodes CDR1 SQVTM and CDR2 ANQGSEA. The CDR3 is 13 amino acids. As DNA, the CDR3 is TGCAGCACCCGCCTGCGCCTTTACAATGAGCAGTTCTTC. The encoded protein is CSTRLRLYNEQFF.

The chain is built from TRBV7-2 and TRBJ2-3; D might be TRBD1 or TRBD2, each matching 5 bases. CDR1 is SGHTA and CDR2 is FQGNSA in the germline V gene. The CDR3 loop spans 14 amino acids. V gave up 2 bases and J gave up 4 bases, with 10 bases separating them. This CDR3 is CASSLLGVPDTQYF. In DNA form, the CDR3 reads TGTGCCAGCAGCTTATTGGGGGTCCCAGATACGCAGTATTTT.

The V gene is TRBV7-2, the J gene TRBJ2-2; the match to TRBD2 covers 10 bases. The CDR3 consists of 15 residues. J was trimmed by 5 bases and V by 4 bases; bases with no gene match: 4. CDR1 and CDR2 (germline): SGHTA, FQGNSA. CDR3 in amino acids: CASSSSGSWTGELFF. As DNA, the CDR3 is TGTGCCAGCAGCTCTAGCGGGAGTTGGACCGGGGAGCTGTTTTTT.

In its sample, this clone was seen once. The chain recombines TRBV28 with TRBJ1-5; D call uncertain. Trimming stripped 6 bases from V and 0 bases from J, with 15 bases between. CDR3 size: 16 residues. Germline CDR1 is MDHEN and CDR2 is SYDVKM. The CDR3 region has the DNA TGTGCCAGCAGCCCTAATCAAGGTTATAGCAATCAGCCCCAGCATTTT. Translating it yields CASSPNQGYSNQPQHF.